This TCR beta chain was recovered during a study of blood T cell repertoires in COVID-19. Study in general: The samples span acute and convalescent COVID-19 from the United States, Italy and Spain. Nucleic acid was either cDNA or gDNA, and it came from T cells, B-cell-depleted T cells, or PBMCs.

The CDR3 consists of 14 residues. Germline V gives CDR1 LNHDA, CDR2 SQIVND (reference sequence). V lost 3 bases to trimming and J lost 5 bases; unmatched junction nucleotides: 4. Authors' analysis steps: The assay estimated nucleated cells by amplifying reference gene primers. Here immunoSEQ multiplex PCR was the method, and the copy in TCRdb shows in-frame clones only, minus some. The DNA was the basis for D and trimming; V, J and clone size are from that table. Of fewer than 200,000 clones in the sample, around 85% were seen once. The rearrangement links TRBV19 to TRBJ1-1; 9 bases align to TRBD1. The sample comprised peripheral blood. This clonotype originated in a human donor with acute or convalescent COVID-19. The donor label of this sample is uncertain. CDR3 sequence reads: CASSIRQGGTEAFF. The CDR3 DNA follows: TGTGCCAGTAGTATCAGACAGGGGGGAACTGAAGCTTTCTTT.